The clone carrying this TCR beta chain has just a few counts. The antigen is unknown. The CDR3 spans 15 residues. CDR1 SGHVS and CDR2 FNYEAQ come from the germline V gene. The V and J ends lost 5 bases and 6 bases, in that order; junction bases with no gene match: 12. This sample was taken from a study of T cell repertoires in cytomegalovirus infection. About the research overall: The public TCR beta signatures pointed to both CMV infection and matching HLA type. Overall study results and limits: Within the response measured ex vivo, HLA-C-restricted CMV-specific TCR beta clonotypes were dominant. Pooled public TCR beta family frequency picked out CMV carriers with the relevant HLA.

TCRdb fed the reads into MiXCR, producing one record per CDR3 protein. The sample records around 530,000 distinct CDR3 sequences, approximately 26% being singletons. This clonotype originated in a human donor in good health (CMV status not recorded). Some clones in this sample may be carry-over from other donors' samples. The rearrangement links TRBV7-6 to TRBJ1-1; TRBD1 matches 7 bases. Sequencing was carried out using PBMCs. The CDR3 nucleotides are TGTGCCAGCAGCCCTAGGCCAGGGGGGGAGGCTGAAGCTTTCTTT. It encodes CASSPRPGGEAEAFF.